This TCR beta chain was captured by sequencing in a study of T cell changes during pregnancy in multiple sclerosis (dated by TCRdb to 2018 to 2020). Some background on the complete study: The study looked at changes in the T cell repertoire across pregnancy in women with multiple sclerosis.

With regard to this clone: The antigen this receptor binds is unknown. One base away there is no much larger clone; base qualities are not given.

The library was prepared using the immunoSEQ multiplex PCR assay. TCRdb provides this immuneACCESS table in a form limited to in-frame rearrangements. Some clones are lacking; in checked studies, under half of them reflect an unresolved V gene, and why the rest are absent is not known. This sample has 65,000 to 85,000 clones in its table, and around 90% of those were observed once. About 0.27% of the sample is in the top ten clones. Sequencing used CD4+ T cells from peripheral blood mononuclear cells, obtained after pregnancy. The source of this sequence is a female donor with multiple sclerosis, enrolled in a pregnancy study.

CDR3 protein: CASGRGREETQYF. The nucleotide sequence reads as follows: TGTGCCAGTGGGCGAGGGAGGGAAGAGACCCAGTACTTC. The receptor chain draws on TRBV19 and TRBJ2-5, with 7 middle bases fitting TRBD2. CDR1 and CDR2 (LNHDA, SQIVND) derive from the germline V gene (reference sequence). V is cut back by 8 bases and J by 3 bases, with 6 bases in the junction unmatched. The CDR3 holds 13 amino acids from the cysteine to the phenylalanine. CDR3 DNA only is kept here, 39 bases in frame from base 1.